Listed here is a single T cell receptor beta chain. Between the trimmed V and J ends, which lost 1 base and 2 bases, there was a span of 8 bases. The germline gives CDR1 SQVTM, CDR2 ANQGSEA. The length of the CDR3 is 13 residues. In the original analysis: For nucleated cells, counts were estimated from reference gene primer amplification. The data were produced by immunoSEQ multiplex PCR, yet TCRdb's version contains in-frame clones alone and is incomplete. That table is the source of V, J and clone size, and D and trimming were worked out from the DNA. The sample has more than 80,000 clones; roughly four fifths are singletons. The sample is drawn from a study of blood T cell repertoires in COVID-19. Across the study: COVID-19 samples collected from the United States, Italy and Spain covered acute and convalescent phases. Nucleic acid was either cDNA or gDNA, and it came from T cells, B-cell-depleted T cells, or PBMCs.

The chain has TRBV29-1 and TRBJ1-2; D is ambiguous. The sample consisted of peripheral blood. The TCR comes from a woman in her fifties or sixties with acute or convalescent COVID-19. CDR3 DNA sequence: TGCAGCGTTGAAGTTCCAGTGAACTATGGCTACACCTTC. Translating it yields CSVEVPVNYGYTF.